A single sample is the source of the 7 T cell receptor beta chains below, sequenced in a study of control samples from healthy donors and cancer patients. Here immunoSEQ multiplex PCR was the method, and the copy in TCRdb shows in-frame clones only, minus some. Among around 180,000 clones listed, roughly 94% were seen once. Sequenced sample: blood. The source is a woman between 18 and 30 years old in good health.

The chain employs TRBV27 and TRBJ2-1; 8 bases agree with TRBD1. The CDR3 contains 19 residues. CDR1 MNHEY and CDR2 SMNVEV come from the germline V gene (reference sequence). Trimming at V came to 2 bases and at J to 9 bases, leaving 21 bases not matched to a gene. CDR3 loop: CASSLQGRGRTRGTGEQFF. CDR3 nucleotides: TGTGCCAGCAGTTTACAGGGCAGGGGGCGAACCCGCGGTACCGGTGAGCAGTTCTTC.

V and J are TRBV19 and TRBJ2-2, with D perhaps TRBD1 (5 bases). CDR1 is LNHDA and CDR2 is SQIVND in the germline V gene (reference sequence). V dropped 3 bases and J dropped 5 bases, with 13 bases sitting between them. The CDR3 spans 15 residues. In DNA, the CDR3 is TGTGCCAGTAGTATTGGTCAGGGTCGAACCGGGGAGCTGTTTTTT. It encodes CASSIGQGRTGELFF.

The chain employs TRBV28 and TRBJ1-1; 7 nucleotides line up with TRBD1. The V and J ends lost 7 bases and 3 bases, in that order; junction bases with no gene match: 8. Germline V CDR1 and CDR2: MDHEN, SYDVKM. CDR3 length: 14 residues. CDR3 loop: CASMTGTAYTEAFF. The DNA of the CDR3 is TGTGCCAGCATGACGGGGACAGCATACACTGAAGCTTTCTTT.

V gene TRBV7-2 combines with J gene TRBJ2-3, with 10 bases that match TRBD1. This CDR3 has 16 residues. CDR1 and CDR2 from the germline V gene are SGHTA and FQGNSA. V trimming: 0 bases; J trimming: 3 bases; junction bases outside the gene matches: 3. The CDR3 sequence is CASSLAGQGRTDTQYF. The CDR3 region has the DNA TGTGCCAGCAGCTTAGCGGGACAGGGGAGGACAGATACGCAGTATTTT.

The chain carries TRBV7-2 and TRBJ2-3; 10 nucleotides line up with TRBD2. V shed 1 base, J shed 1 base, and the junction held 5 bases outside the gene matches. CDR3 length: 17 amino acids. Looked up from germline, CDR1 is SGHTA and CDR2 is FQGNSA. The CDR3 loop reads CASSLGSTSGGTDTQYF. DNA of the CDR3: TGTGCCAGCAGCTTAGGCTCAACTAGCGGGGGCACAGATACGCAGTATTTT.

The chain carries TRBV5-4 and TRBJ2-2; maybe TRBD2 (6 bases). Trimming shortened V by 3 bases and J by 13 bases, and 16 bases separated the two germline ends. Per the germline V gene, CDR1 is SGHNT and CDR2 is YYREEE (reference sequence). This CDR3 spans 13 amino acids. CDR3 in amino acids: CASSYGGVEGLFF. The CDR3 nucleotides read TGTGCCAGCAGCTATGGCGGGGTTGAAGGGCTGTTTTTT.

This clone was seen only once. The V gene is TRBV19, the J gene TRBJ2-5; either TRBD1 or TRBD2 may supply D (5 bases each). In germline, CDR1 is LNHDA, CDR2 SQIVND (reference sequence). The CDR3 totals 13 residues. V was shortened by 6 bases and J by 5 bases, with 13 bases between the two germline ends. CDR3 sequence (DNA): TGTGCCAGTAGCCGGACGGGACGGGAGACCCAGTACTTC. This encodes CASSRTGRETQYF.